Many counts were recorded for the clone carrying this TCR beta chain. This entry comes from a study of T-cell reconstitution after alpha-beta-depleted transplantation in children. A TCRbeta library incorporating unique molecular identifiers was prepared. TCRdb fed the PCR reads into MiXCR, producing one record per CDR3 protein. Of about 110,000 distinct CDR3 sequences detected, approximately 10% appear once; the ten largest clones hold 6.5% to 9.5%. Per germline, CDR1 DFQATT and CDR2 SNEGSKA (reference sequence). The V end was cut by 5 bases, the J end by 3 bases, with 14 bases between. This CDR3 region has 14 residues.

The sample in question was PBMCs from the stem cell graft donor, obtained from the stem cell graft. This sequence originates from a human donor who donated a stem cell graft to a child with acute lymphoblastic leukemia. The rearrangement joins TRBV20-1 to TRBJ2-1; the D gene is possibly TRBD1 (6 bases). The CDR3: CSAEPGQGYNEQFF. CDR3 sequence (DNA): TGCAGTGCTGAGCCGGGACAAGGCTACAATGAGCAGTTCTTC.